This entry lists 18 T cell receptor beta chains sequenced from one sample in a study of shared clonotypes between healthy human individuals. Assay: immunoSEQ multiplex PCR; the TCRdb copy retains only in-frame clones and omits some. The sample includes approximately 720,000 clones, roughly 78% seen only once; the top ten take approximately 2%. The sequenced sample consisted of memory CD4+ T cells sorted from blood. The subset here: CD45RA-negative fraction. Every receptor here comes from a woman aged 25 to 39 in good health.

The chain couples TRBV5-1 to TRBJ2-1; TRBD2 matches 7 bases. Germline V CDR1 and CDR2: SGHRS, YFSETQ. Unmatched junction bases numbered 5, after V lost 0 bases and J lost 5 bases. This CDR3 spans 15 amino acids. This CDR3 reads CASSLGGGSDNEQFF. For the CDR3, the DNA is TGCGCCAGCAGCTTGGGTGGCGGGAGCGACAATGAGCAGTTCTTC.

This clone occurred once. The chain uses TRBV6-6 and TRBJ2-3; D might be TRBD2 (5 bases). Germline-derived CDR1 and CDR2 are MNHNY and SVGAGI (reference sequence). This CDR3 is built from 16 residues. V lost 0 bases to trimming and J lost 1 base, with 11 bases between them. CDR3 DNA sequence: TGTGCCAGCAGTTACTCGGGAGTAATCGGCACAGATACGCAGTATTTT. It encodes CASSYSGVIGTDTQYF.

The genes are TRBV10-2 and TRBJ2-7, with unresolved D. V lost 7 bases to trimming and J lost 3 bases, with 16 bases between them. The CDR3 runs 14 residues. Germline CDR1 WSHSY, CDR2 SAAADI. Written as DNA, the CDR3 is TGCGCCAGCACCAACCTTTTTCCCCGCTACGAGCAGTACTTC. Amino acid sequence: CASTNLFPRYEQYF.

The chain links TRBV6-1 to TRBJ2-7; 9 nucleotides match TRBD2. Trimming removed 4 bases from V and 6 bases from J; junction bases left unmatched: 7. CDR1 is MNHNS, CDR2 SASEGT, per germline. The CDR3 length is 14 residues. The CDR3 coding sequence is TGTGCCAGCAGTGGGGGACTAGCCGTTGGCGAGCAGTACTTC. Amino acid sequence: CASSGGLAVGEQYF.

This chain links TRBV9 with TRBJ1-4; no clear D gene. Germline V gene lookup returns CDR1 SGDLS and CDR2 YYNGEE. Trimming stripped 0 bases from V and 7 bases from J, with 10 bases between. There are 14 residues in the CDR3. For the CDR3, the DNA is TGTGCCAGCAGCGTAGGTACGGGTGCTGAAAAACTGTTTTTT. As protein: CASSVGTGAEKLFF.

The J gene is TRBJ1-2, the V gene TRBV18; 7 nucleotides line up with TRBD1. The CDR3 is 15 residues long. V dropped 6 bases and J dropped 0; count of bases not matched to a gene: 7. In germline, CDR1 is KGHSH, CDR2 LQKENI. Written as DNA, the CDR3 is TGTGCCAGCTCGTGGACAGGACCGACTAACTATGGCTACACCTTC. Translation gives CASSWTGPTNYGYTF.

V is TRBV10-3 and J is TRBJ2-7; D is perhaps TRBD1 (7 bases). With 0 bases removed from V and 5 bases from J, the gap between germline ends came to 23 bases. The germline gives CDR1 ENHRY, CDR2 SYGVKD. The CDR3 has 18 residues. CDR3 residues: CAISESAGIGGGFHEQYF. The DNA for the CDR3 is TGTGCCATCAGTGAGTCTGCCGGTATTGGAGGGGGCTTCCACGAGCAGTACTTC.

The rearrangement joins TRBV28 to TRBJ1-4; 7 bases line up with TRBD1. Germline CDR1 reads MDHEN; CDR2 reads SYDVKM. J gave up 8 bases and V 5 bases, and 5 bases lay outside the gene matches. This CDR3 region has 13 residues. The CDR3: CASSKQGWEKLFF. The CDR3 nucleotides are TGTGCCAGCAGTAAACAGGGGTGGGAAAAACTGTTTTTT. Full variable domain (rest looked up from reference TRBV28 and TRBJ1-4): DVKVTQSSRYLVKRTGEKVFLECVQDMDHENMFWYRQDPGLGLRLIYFSYDVKMKEKGDIPEGYSVSREKKERFSLILESASTNQTSMYLCASSKQGWEKLFFGSGTQLSVL.

The CDR3 region is CASRGPSGQETQYF. The CDR3 DNA reads TGCGCCAGCAGGGGCCCGTCGGGACAAGAGACCCAGTACTTC. V gene TRBV5-1 combines with J gene TRBJ2-5, with a possible D match to TRBD2 (5 bases). This CDR3 is 14 amino acids long. The V and J ends lost 5 bases and 2 bases respectively, with 13 bases between them. The germline V gene encodes CDR1 SGHRS and CDR2 YFSETQ.

The rearrangement joins TRBV6-1 to TRBJ1-1; D is perhaps TRBD1 (5 bases). The V gene lost 8 bases and the J gene lost 2 bases, with 12 bases spanning the gap. The germline V gene encodes CDR1 MNHNS and CDR2 SASEGT. The CDR3 has 13 amino acids. The CDR3 spells CASCRDGNTEAFF. The CDR3 coding sequence is TGTGCCAGCTGCCGGGACGGCAACACTGAAGCTTTCTTT.

The V call is TRBV7-9, the J call TRBJ1-4, with 10 bases identical to TRBD1. With V trimmed by 5 bases and J by 8 bases, 8 bases remained unmatched. This CDR3 is 15 amino acids long. Per the germline V gene, CDR1 is SEHNR and CDR2 is FQNEAQ (reference sequence). For the CDR3, the DNA is TGTGCCAGCAGCATCCCCGGGACAGGGGAGGAAAAACTGTTTTTT. This sequence encodes CASSIPGTGEEKLFF.

This chain uses TRBV13 with TRBJ2-1, with TRBD2 matching 9 bases. CDR3 length: 16 amino acids. Germline trimming cut 6 bases from V and 5 bases from J; bases unmatched to any gene: 11. CDR1 and CDR2 (germline): PRHDT, FYEKMQ (reference sequence). CDR3 sequence: CASSSTGLATNNEQFF. As DNA, the CDR3 is TGTGCCAGCAGTTCGACGGGACTAGCTACAAACAATGAGCAGTTCTTC.

The CDR3, as DNA: TGTGCCAGCAGCTTAACCACCTCTCCGGGGACCCAGTACTTC. Translation: CASSLTTSPGTQYF. This chain joins TRBV7-9 and TRBJ2-5; D is undetermined. This CDR3 has 14 amino acids. With 2 bases removed from V and 7 bases from J, the gap between germline ends came to 14 bases. Germline values: CDR1 SEHNR, CDR2 FQNEAQ (reference sequence).

V and J are TRBV28 and TRBJ1-4; D remains unclear. Germline-derived CDR1 and CDR2 are MDHEN and SYDVKM. Trimming stripped 2 bases from V and 7 bases from J, with 14 bases between. The CDR3 has 15 amino acids. CDR3 sequence: CASSLPPAPGEKLFF. The CDR3 DNA reads TGTGCCAGCAGTTTACCCCCAGCCCCGGGTGAAAAACTGTTTTTT.

CDR3 coding DNA: TGTGCCAGCAGCCCCCGGGACAGACTGAATAGCAATCAGCCCCAGCATTTT. Protein: CASSPRDRLNSNQPQHF. This chain uses TRBV7-8 with TRBJ1-5, with 7 bases that match TRBD1. The CDR3 covers 17 residues. V trimming: 5 bases; J trimming: 0 bases; junction bases outside the gene matches: 10. Looked up from germline, CDR1 is SGHVS and CDR2 is FQNEAQ.

The chain joins TRBV5-4 to TRBJ2-5; a possible D gene is TRBD1 (6 bases). With 4 bases removed from V and 2 bases from J, the gap between germline ends came to 12 bases. This CDR3 is 14 amino acids long. Germline V CDR1 and CDR2: SGHNT, YYREEE (reference sequence). The CDR3 region is CASSPGQKQETQYF. As DNA, the CDR3 is TGTGCCAGCAGCCCAGGACAGAAACAAGAGACCCAGTACTTC.

The J gene is TRBJ2-7, the V gene TRBV6-9; TRBD2 aligns across 7 bases. CDR1 MNHGY and CDR2 SVAAGI come from the germline V gene. The CDR3 contains 13 residues. The V segment lost 7 bases and the J segment 0 bases; nucleotides outside the gene matches: 3. In DNA form, the CDR3 reads TGTGCCAGCAAGCGGGAACACTCCTACGAGCAGTACTTC. Translation gives CASKREHSYEQYF.

The CDR3 here is CASSVQGGNTEAFF. In nucleotides, the CDR3 is TGTGCCAGCAGTGTACAGGGAGGCAACACTGAAGCTTTCTTT. The chain is built from TRBV6-4 and TRBJ1-1; D is possibly TRBD1 (6 bases). The V and J ends lost 4 bases and 2 bases respectively, with 11 bases between them. Germline-derived CDR1 and CDR2 are MRHNA and SNTAGT. The CDR3 contains 14 residues.